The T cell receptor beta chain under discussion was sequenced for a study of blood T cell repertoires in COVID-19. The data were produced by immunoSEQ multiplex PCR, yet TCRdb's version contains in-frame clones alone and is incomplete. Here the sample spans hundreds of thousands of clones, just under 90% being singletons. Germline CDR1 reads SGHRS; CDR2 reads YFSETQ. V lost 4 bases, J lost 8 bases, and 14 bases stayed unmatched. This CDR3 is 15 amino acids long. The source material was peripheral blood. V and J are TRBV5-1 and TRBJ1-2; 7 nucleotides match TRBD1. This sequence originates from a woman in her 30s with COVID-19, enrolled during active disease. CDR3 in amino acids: CASSLRQGRGNGYTF. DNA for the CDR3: TGCGCCAGCAGCCTAAGACAGGGTAGGGGTAACGGCTACACCTTC.